Listed here are 26 T cell receptor beta chains from one sample, sequenced in a study of T-cell reconstitution after alpha-beta-depleted transplantation in children. Molecular barcoding with unique molecular identifiers was used for the TCRbeta library. TCRdb used MiXCR to reprocess the PCR reads, holding one entry per CDR3 protein. The sample yields about 500,000 distinct CDR3 sequences, around 10% seen once. The sample in question was PBMCs, mostly from graft donor cells, obtained 180 days after TCRalphabeta/CD19-depleted stem cell transplant. The receptor set was obtained from a female patient aged 2 to 10 who had a stem cell transplant for aplastic anemia, so the T cells may come from the graft donor.

The DNA for the CDR3 is TGTGCCAGGGGTCTAGCGGGAGGGCTGCCCGGGGAGCTGTTTTTT. It codes for CARGLAGGLPGELFF. This chain connects TRBV2 to TRBJ2-2; TRBD2 agrees at 12 bases. In germline, CDR1 is SNHLY, CDR2 FYNNEI. This CDR3 is 15 amino acids long. The V segment lost 9 bases and the J segment 6 bases; nucleotides outside the gene matches: 8.

As DNA, the CDR3 is TGTGCCAGCAAGGAGGGGGCTATTGTTCAGGAGACCCAGTACTTC. It yields the protein CASKEGAIVQETQYF. The chain has TRBV12-3 or TRBV12-4 and TRBJ2-5; tentatively, D is TRBD1 (7 bases). CDR3 length: 15 residues. The V and J ends lost 7 bases and 5 bases respectively, with 20 bases between them.

The J gene is TRBJ2-2, the V gene TRBV27, with D hard to call. CDR1 is MNHEY and CDR2 is SMNVEV in the germline V gene (reference sequence). The CDR3 runs 15 residues. The V end lost 2 bases, the J end lost 5 bases, and 12 bases lay between the germline ends. Written as DNA, the CDR3 is TGTGCCAGCAGTTTAGTTCGAGTCGAGACCGGGGAGCTGTTTTTT. Residues: CASSLVRVETGELFF.

V gene TRBV11-2 combines with J gene TRBJ1-1, with 7 positions matching TRBD1. Unmatched junction bases numbered 4, after V lost 2 bases and J lost 4 bases. Germline values: CDR1 SGHAT, CDR2 FQNNGV. The CDR3 runs 14 residues. The CDR3 sequence: CASSLIEGATEAFF. As DNA, the CDR3 is TGTGCCAGCAGCTTAATAGAGGGGGCCACTGAAGCTTTCTTT.

This clonotype has at least ten counts. The J gene is TRBJ1-1, the V gene TRBV12-3 or TRBV12-4, with D uncertain. This CDR3 contains 14 residues. V shed 3 bases and J shed 1 base, with 9 bases lying between them. CDR3 in DNA: TGTGCCAGCAGTTTCGGACGCCGGAACACTGAAGCTTTCTTT. Its translation: CASSFGRRNTEAFF.

Ten or more counts support this clonotype. The chain couples TRBV29-1 to TRBJ1-5; D gene ambiguous. With 6 bases removed from V and 0 bases from J, the gap between germline ends came to 6 bases. Germline V gene data show CDR1 as SQVTM and CDR2 as ANQGSEA. This CDR3 is built from 12 residues. As DNA, the CDR3 is TGCAGCGTCAAAGATAGCAATCAGCCCCAGCATTTT. Protein: CSVKDSNQPQHF.

This clonotype was seen more than once but under ten times. The DNA of the CDR3 is TGTGCCAGCAAATTAGTGGGGGGGCAGGCCTACGAGCAGTACTTC. It translates to CASKLVGGQAYEQYF. The chain links TRBV28 to TRBJ2-7; tentative D call: TRBD2 (7 bases). Looked up from germline, CDR1 is MDHEN and CDR2 is SYDVKM. The CDR3 sequence is 15 residues long. Trimming removed 7 bases at V and 2 bases at J, with 18 bases between.

The CDR3 loop is CASRSPGNAFF. The CDR3 DNA is TGTGCCAGCAGATCCCCGGGGAATGCTTTCTTT. The J gene is TRBJ1-1, the V gene TRBV12-3 or TRBV12-4; D gene unclear. The V end lost 6 bases, the J end lost 11 bases, and 13 bases lay between the germline ends. The CDR3 loop spans 11 amino acids.

The chain carries TRBV19 and TRBJ2-1; TRBD1 agrees at 8 bases. The germline V gene encodes CDR1 LNHDA and CDR2 SQIVND (reference sequence). The CDR3 runs to 13 residues. J gave up 7 bases and V 3 bases, and 2 bases lay outside the gene matches. CDR3 in DNA: TGTGCCAGTAGTATCGGACAGGGAAATGAGCAGTTCTTC. It encodes CASSIGQGNEQFF.

V and J are TRBV7-8 and TRBJ1-1; the match to TRBD1 covers 8 bases. J gave up 7 bases and V 5 bases, and 9 bases lay outside the gene matches. CDR3 length: 14 amino acids. Germline loops: CDR1 SGHVS, CDR2 FQNEAQ. Here the CDR3 DNA reads TGTGCCAGCAGCGAAGACAGGGGCGGAAATGAAGCTTTCTTT. Translated: CASSEDRGGNEAFF.

This clonotype was found many times. The chain recombines TRBV20-1 with TRBJ2-3; TRBD1 matches at 9 bases. Germline V gene sequence: CDR1 DFQATT, CDR2 SNEGSKA (reference sequence). This CDR3 comprises 15 residues. Trimming at V came to 5 bases and at J to 8 bases, leaving 14 bases not matched to a gene. The CDR3 DNA sequence: TGCAGTGCTCCTGGTCCGGGACAGGGCAGCAGTACGCAGTATTTT. Translation gives CSAPGPGQGSSTQYF.

Only a few counts were recorded for this clonotype. The CDR3 loop is CASSLASSQGYSPLHF. The DNA for the CDR3 is TGCGCCAGCAGCTTGGCATCGTCACAGGGATATTCACCCCTCCACTTT. This chain uses TRBV5-1 with TRBJ1-6, with D perhaps TRBD1 (6 bases). This CDR3 is 16 amino acids long. CDR1 SGHRS and CDR2 YFSETQ come from the germline V gene. V gave up 0 bases and J gave up 8 bases, with 15 bases separating them.

This clonotype occurred a few times. J is TRBJ1-2 and V is TRBV12-3 or TRBV12-4; 8 bases agree with TRBD1. The ends lost 4 bases at V and 8 bases at J; junction bases unmatched: 12. The CDR3 length is 15 residues. The CDR3 spells CASSSRPDREKGYTF. The CDR3 DNA is TGTGCCAGCAGTTCCCGGCCGGACAGGGAGAAAGGCTACACCTTC.

This chain uses TRBV5-1 with TRBJ2-7; D unclear. CDR3 length equals 13 residues. Deletions cut 1 base from V and 4 bases from J, with 9 bases between. Germline loops: CDR1 SGHRS, CDR2 YFSETQ. CDR3: CASSLWTEYEQYF. The CDR3 region has the DNA TGCGCCAGCAGCTTGTGGACGGAATACGAGCAGTACTTC.

This sequence joins TRBV5-5 and TRBJ2-1, with 12 bases fitting TRBD2. V trimming: 7 bases; J trimming: 9 bases; junction bases outside the gene matches: 17. In germline, CDR1 is SGHKS, CDR2 YYEKEE (reference sequence). This CDR3 spans 17 amino acids. The CDR3 bases are TGTGCCAGCCACAGCGGAACTACTAGCGGGAGGACCCGTGAGCAGTTCTTC. This encodes CASHSGTTSGRTREQFF.

This clonotype was found a few times. The rearrangement uses TRBV5-6 and TRBJ2-6; D gene unclear. The CDR3 contains 15 residues. V lost 2 bases and J 2 bases, leaving 8 bases between the germline ends. In germline, CDR1 is SGHDT, CDR2 YYEEEE. The CDR3 is CASSFIQTGANVLTF. In DNA, the CDR3 is TGTGCCAGCAGCTTTATCCAGACTGGGGCCAACGTCCTGACTTTC.

This clonotype was observed a few times. The rearrangement links TRBV20-1 to TRBJ2-4; D unclear. The CDR3 consists of 16 residues. Looked up from germline, CDR1 is DFQATT and CDR2 is SNEGSKA (reference sequence). V lost 1 base and J lost 2, with 15 bases in between. The CDR3 DNA sequence: TGCAGTGCTAGAGGGATCCTGGGTTCGTCCAAAAACATTCAGTACTTC. Translation gives CSARGILGSSKNIQYF.

This sequence joins TRBV28 and TRBJ2-5; D possibly matches TRBD1 or TRBD2 (5 bases each). The CDR3 extends over 14 amino acids. Trimming left V 2 bases short and J 2 bases short, with 9 bases between. Germline CDR1 reads MDHEN; CDR2 reads SYDVKM. This CDR3 reads CASSLVWGQETQYF. The CDR3 DNA is TGTGCCAGCAGTTTAGTGTGGGGGCAAGAGACCCAGTACTTC.

Remarks on this clonotype: One end of the junction varies from germline; a read error may be responsible. The chain has TRBV6-1 and TRBJ1-2, with a possible D match to TRBD1 (6 bases). This CDR3 contains 14 residues. From germline, CDR1 is MNHNS and CDR2 SASEGT. CDR3 sequence reads: CASRTQGRGYCYTF. The DNA for the CDR3 is TGTGCCAGCAGAACACAGGGCAGGGGCTATTGCTACACCTTC.

This clonotype was observed a handful of times. The genes are TRBV7-2 and TRBJ2-7; 12 bases are a match to TRBD2. Unmatched junction bases numbered 7, after V lost 1 base and J lost 6 bases. In germline, CDR1 is SGHTA, CDR2 FQGNSA. The CDR3 is made up of 16 amino acids. Written as DNA, the CDR3 is TGTGCCAGCAGCTTAGGAGAAGGACTAGCGGGACGCGAGCAGTACTTC. Its translation: CASSLGEGLAGREQYF. Based on the CDR3 plus reference TRBV7-2 and TRBJ2-7, the full variable domain is GAGVSQSPSNKVTEKGKDVELRCDPISGHTALYWYRQSLGQGLEFLIYFQGNSAPDKSGLPSDRFSAERTGGSVSTLTIQRTQQEDSAVYLCASSLGEGLAGREQYFGPGTRLTVT.

The V and J genes are TRBV20-1 and TRBJ2-3, with 11 bases matching TRBD2. Trimming at V came to 6 bases and at J to 4 bases, leaving 9 bases not matched to a gene. Germline V CDR1 and CDR2: DFQATT, SNEGSKA (reference sequence). The CDR3 spans 15 residues. The CDR3 DNA follows: TGCAGTGCGACTGTAGCGGGAGGGACCCCAGATACGCAGTATTTT. Translation: CSATVAGGTPDTQYF.

This clonotype has a count of ten or more. The chain recombines TRBV7-2 with TRBJ2-7; the D is unclear. Germline CDR1 SGHTA, CDR2 FQGNSA. The CDR3 covers 14 residues. V dropped 1 base and J dropped 7 bases, with 14 bases sitting between them. The CDR3 DNA reads TGTGCCAGCAGCTTAGATCAAGGGCTGGGGGAGCAGTACTTC. Protein product: CASSLDQGLGEQYF.

The rearrangement links TRBV30 to TRBJ1-6, with D possibly TRBD1 on 5 matching bases. This CDR3 is 15 amino acids long. The V end lost 5 bases, the J end lost 10 bases, and 21 bases lay between the germline ends. CDR1 and CDR2 (germline): GTSNPN, SVGIG (reference sequence). The CDR3 loop is CAWRRDPLSGSPLHF. The CDR3 DNA sequence: TGTGCCTGGCGAAGGGACCCTCTTTCGGGGTCACCCCTCCACTTT.

The sample holds many counts of this clonotype. This chain connects TRBV7-8 to TRBJ2-7; 9 bases map to TRBD1. This CDR3 spans 14 amino acids. Germline CDR1 is SGHVS and CDR2 is FQNEAQ. The J segment lost 1 base and the V segment lost 5 bases, leaving 3 bases of the junction unmatched. The DNA for the CDR3 is TGTGCCAGCAGCCCCGACAGGGGGTCCTACGAGCAGTACTTC. Amino acid sequence: CASSPDRGSYEQYF.

This clonotype was seen more than once but under ten times. This chain connects TRBV5-6 to TRBJ2-1; perhaps TRBD1 as D (5 bases). The CDR3 sequence is 14 residues long. The V gene's germline CDR1 is SGHDT and CDR2 YYEEEE. Deletions cut 2 bases from V and 6 bases from J, with 12 bases between. CDR3 protein: CASSLRNRGNEQFF. The CDR3 DNA follows: TGTGCCAGCAGCTTAAGAAATAGGGGCAATGAGCAGTTCTTC.

About this clonotype: The germline gene is not matched at one end of the junction; a read error may be the cause. This chain links TRBV16 with TRBJ2-5; D is ambiguous. Germline CDR1 KGHSY, CDR2 FQNENV. The CDR3 is 14 residues long. The CDR3 DNA reads as TGTGCCAGCAGCCCCACCTCTTACCAGGAGACCCAGTACTTC. Its translation: CASSPTSYQETQYF. The full variable domain, completed using reference TRBV16 and TRBJ2-5, is GEEVAQTPKHLVRGEGQKAKLYCAPIKGHSYVFWYQQVLKNEFKFLISFQNENVFDETGMPKERFSAKCLPNSPCSLEIQATKLEDSAVYFCASSPTSYQETQYFGPGTRLLVL.